The sequence of this T cell receptor (beta chain) was determined in a study of sequential checkpoint blockade in melanoma. This table comes from immunoSEQ multiplex PCR, and its TCRdb copy is limited to in-frame clones, with some not included. The repertoire holds over 15,000 clones, with approximately 70% as singletons. Treatment meaning: randomized to nivolumab then ipilimumab (arm A) or the reverse (arm B). V gave up 4 bases and J gave up 0 bases; unmatched junction bases: 3. The V gene's germline CDR1 is PRHDT and CDR2 FYEKMQ (reference sequence). The CDR3 length is 14 residues. The V gene is TRBV13, the J gene TRBJ2-7, with 7 bases lining up with TRBD1. Sequencing was performed on CD8+ T cells sorted from blood (inferred from file names), taken from a patient given nivolumab and ipilimumab in sequence. The sequence derives from a human donor with melanoma. CDR3 nucleotides: TGTGCCAGCAGCTCGAGGGGGCGCTCCTACGAGCAGTACTTC. This translates into CASSSRGRSYEQYF.